This record concerns one T cell receptor (beta chain) sequence. CDR1 and CDR2 from the germline V gene are KGHSH and LQKENI. V lost 3 bases, J lost 1 base, and 6 bases lay in between. CDR3 size: 13 residues. As originally analysed: Amplified reference gene primers provided the basis for estimating nucleated cell counts. Sequenced by immunoSEQ multiplex PCR; TCRdb stores in-frame clones only, minus some. That table supplies the V and J calls and clone size; D and trimming were determined from the DNA. The sample gives about 78,000 clones, around 86% of which show up once; about 5% is in the top ten. The record originates from a study of blood T cell repertoires in COVID-19. At the level of the study: Samples taken during acute and convalescent COVID-19 were collected in the United States, Italy and Spain. T cells, B-cell-depleted T cells, or PBMCs provided the cDNA or gDNA that served as material.

This receptor was obtained from a man aged 50-60 years with active or convalescent COVID-19. V usage is TRBV18 and J usage is TRBJ2-5; D gene unclear. Source material: peripheral blood. The CDR3 nucleotides read TGTGCCAGCTCACCGGGCTTCCAAGAGACCCAGTACTTC. This gives the protein CASSPGFQETQYF.